A single sample gave rise to the 6 T cell receptor beta chains below, sequenced in a study of CD8 T cells in ankylosing spondylitis. Study-wide results and caveats: What appeared characteristic of ankylosing spondylitis blood was a TCR beta motif of fewer than ten highly homologous variants.

TCRdb re-called the 5' RACE reads with MiXCR, one entry per CDR3 protein. The sample has around 130,000 distinct CDR3 sequences, 15% to 20% seen once; the top ten hold about 33%. These receptors have no identified antigens. Sample: blood, either unsorted or a sorted T cell fraction (not recorded which). The source is a male donor with ankylosing spondylitis.

The chain carries TRBV19 and TRBJ2-2; tentative D call: TRBD1 (5 bases). Germline-derived CDR1 and CDR2 are LNHDA and SQIVND (reference sequence). Trimming left V 5 bases short and J 0 bases short, with 13 bases between. The CDR3 has 16 residues. CDR3 DNA: TGTGCCAGTAGTCCGACGACAGACTCGAACACCGGGGAGCTGTTTTTT. It is translated as CASSPTTDSNTGELFF.

Only a few counts were recorded for this clonotype. This sequence joins TRBV19 and TRBJ2-7; D is undetermined. This CDR3 comprises 14 residues. Germline CDR1 and CDR2: LNHDA and SQIVND (reference sequence). V was shortened by 3 bases and J by 6 bases, with 15 bases between the two germline ends. CDR3 nucleotides: TGTGCCAGTAGTATTAGGACGGCTCCGGGCGAGCAGTACTTC. Translating it yields CASSIRTAPGEQYF.

This clonotype has more than one count but fewer than ten. The genes are TRBV5-1 and TRBJ2-1; 7 bases are shared with TRBD1. The ends lost 7 bases at V and 1 base at J; junction bases unmatched: 5. CDR1 and CDR2 from the germline V gene are SGHRS and YFSETQ. The CDR3 has 14 residues. CDR3 bases: TGCGCCAGCGCCCCGGACAGGTCCTACAATGAGCAGTTCTTC. This translates into CASAPDRSYNEQFF.

In this sample, this clonotype turned up a few times. The CDR3 region has the DNA TGTGCCAGCAGTGAGACAGGGACCCCTACCTACGAGCAGTACTTC. It yields the protein CASSETGTPTYEQYF. The chain combines TRBV28 with TRBJ2-7, with 7 bases that match TRBD1. CDR1 and CDR2 (germline): MDHEN, SYDVKM. This CDR3 is 15 amino acids long. V was pared by 5 bases and J by 2 bases, with 9 bases of the junction left unmatched.

This clonotype was found many times. The rearrangement links TRBV12-3 or TRBV12-4 to TRBJ2-3, with D possibly TRBD2 on 6 matching bases. The CDR3 contains 13 residues. Deletions cut 3 bases from V and 3 bases from J, with 7 bases between. The CDR3 nucleotides are TGTGCCAGCAGTTTCGGAGGGACAGATACGCAGTATTTT. Translated, it gives CASSFGGTDTQYF.

The chain recombines TRBV7-9 with TRBJ1-2; TRBD1 is a possible D gene (6 bases). The CDR3 is made up of 15 amino acids. Trimming removed 3 bases from V and 8 bases from J, with 19 bases in between. The germline CDR1 and CDR2 sequences are SEHNR and FQNEAQ (reference sequence). The CDR3 DNA reads TGTGCCAGCAGCTTCGGGGCGCAGGGGAGGAACGGCTACACCTTC. Translated, it gives CASSFGAQGRNGYTF.